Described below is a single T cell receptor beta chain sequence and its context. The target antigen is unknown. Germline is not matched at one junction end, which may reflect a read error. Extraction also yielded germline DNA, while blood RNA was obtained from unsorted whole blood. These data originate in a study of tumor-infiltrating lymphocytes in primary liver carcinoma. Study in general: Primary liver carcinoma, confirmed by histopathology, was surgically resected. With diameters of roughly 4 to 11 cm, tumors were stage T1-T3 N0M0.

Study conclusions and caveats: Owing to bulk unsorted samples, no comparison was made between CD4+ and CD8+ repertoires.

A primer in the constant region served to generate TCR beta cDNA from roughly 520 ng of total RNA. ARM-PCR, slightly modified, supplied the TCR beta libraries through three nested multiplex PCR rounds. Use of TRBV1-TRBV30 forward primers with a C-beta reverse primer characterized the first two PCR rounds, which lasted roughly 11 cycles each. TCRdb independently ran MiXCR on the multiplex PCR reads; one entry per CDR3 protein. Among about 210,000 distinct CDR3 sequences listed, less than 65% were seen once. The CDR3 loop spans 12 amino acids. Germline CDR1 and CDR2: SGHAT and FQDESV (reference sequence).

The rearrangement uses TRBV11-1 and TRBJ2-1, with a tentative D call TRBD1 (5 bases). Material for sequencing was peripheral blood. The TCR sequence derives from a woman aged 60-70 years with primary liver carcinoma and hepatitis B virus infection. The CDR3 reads CVSSLDRNEQLF. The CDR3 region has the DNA TGTGTCAGCAGCCTTGACAGAAATGAGCAGTTATTC.